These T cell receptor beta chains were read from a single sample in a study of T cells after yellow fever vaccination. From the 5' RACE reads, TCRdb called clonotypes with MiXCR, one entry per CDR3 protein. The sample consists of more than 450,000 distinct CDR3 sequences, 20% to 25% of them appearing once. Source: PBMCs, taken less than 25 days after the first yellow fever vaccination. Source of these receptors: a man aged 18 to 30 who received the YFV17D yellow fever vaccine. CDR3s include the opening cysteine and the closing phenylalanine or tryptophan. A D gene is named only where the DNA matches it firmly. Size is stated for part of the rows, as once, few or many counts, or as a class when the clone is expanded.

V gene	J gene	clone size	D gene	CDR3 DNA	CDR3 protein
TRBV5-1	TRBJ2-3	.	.	TGCGCCAGCAGCTTGAACCCGTACACAGATACGCAGTATTTT	CASSLNPYTDTQYF
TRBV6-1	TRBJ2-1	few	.	TGTGCCAGCAGTGGAGCTTCAGGGTCATTGAGAAATGAGCAGTTCTTC	CASSGASGSLRNEQFF
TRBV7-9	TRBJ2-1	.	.	TGTGCCAGCAGCTTAGTTCGGCTGGCCGAGGAGTTCTTC	CASSLVRLAEEFF
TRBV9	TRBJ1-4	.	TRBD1	TGTGCCAGCAGCGGGACAGGATACAATGAAAAACTGTTTTTT	CASSGTGYNEKLFF
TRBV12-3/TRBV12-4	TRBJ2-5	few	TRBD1	TGTGCCAGCAGTTTCAGGGACAGGGGGCCCCAAGAGACCCAGTACTTC	CASSFRDRGPQETQYF
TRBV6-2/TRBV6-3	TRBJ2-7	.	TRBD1	TGTGCCAGCAGTTATTATGACAGGGGGACGAGCGAGCAGTACTTC	CASSYYDRGTSEQYF
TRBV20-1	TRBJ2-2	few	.	TGCAGTGCTCGATCCAGGGGTAACACCGGGGAGCTGTTTTTT	CSARSRGNTGELFF
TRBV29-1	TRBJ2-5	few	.	TGCAGCGTTGGAGAAGGGGTAGAGACCCAGTACTTC	CSVGEGVETQYF
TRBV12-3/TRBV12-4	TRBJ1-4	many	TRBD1	TGTGCCAGCAGTTTAGCGCTGGGCGGGACAGGTCGAAAACTGTTTTTT	CASSLALGGTGRKLFF
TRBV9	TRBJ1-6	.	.	TGTGCCAGCAGCGTAGGCATCAGCATAAGCTCACCCCTCCACTTT	CASSVGISISSPLHF
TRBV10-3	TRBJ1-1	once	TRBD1	TGTGCCATCAGTGGGGGACAGGGGGCGAACGCTGAAGCTTTCTTT	CAISGGQGANAEAFF
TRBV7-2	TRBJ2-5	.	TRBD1	TGTGCCAGCAGCTTTCTGACGAGGGGGCGGTCCCCAGAGACCCAGTACTTC	CASSFLTRGRSPETQYF
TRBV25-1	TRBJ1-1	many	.	TGTGCCAGCAGCCATAGGACTGAAGCTTTCTTT	CASSHRTEAFF
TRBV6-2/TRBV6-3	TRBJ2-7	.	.	TGTGCCAGCAGTTACGCGGCAGTAGGGATTGCGGACTTC	CASSYAAVGIADF
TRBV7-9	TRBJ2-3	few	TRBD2	TGTGCCAGCAACGCCGCCCGGGCGGGGGGTAGCACAGATACGCAGTATTTT	CASNAARAGGSTDTQYF
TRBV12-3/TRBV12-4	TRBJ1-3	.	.	TGTGCCAGCAGTTTGAACAGGGCTTCAGGAAACACCATATATTTT	CASSLNRASGNTIYF
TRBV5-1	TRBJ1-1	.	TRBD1	TGCGCCAGCAGCGTGCCTACAGGGGGAGGGATGAACACTGAAGCTTTCTTT	CASSVPTGGGMNTEAFF
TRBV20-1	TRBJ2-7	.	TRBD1	TGCAGTGCTAGTGGACAGGGGCCGAATTTTTACGAGCAGTACTTC	CSASGQGPNFYEQYF
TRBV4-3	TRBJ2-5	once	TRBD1	TGCGCCAGCAGCCAAGGACAGGGGAAGTCAGGAGAGACCCAGTACTTC	CASSQGQGKSGETQYF
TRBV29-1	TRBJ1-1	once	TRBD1	TGCAGCGTTGAGACAGGGGATTTCTCTGAAGCTTTCTTT	CSVETGDFSEAFF
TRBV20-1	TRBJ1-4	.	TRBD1	TGCAGTGCTAGAGGCGGGACAGGTCTGGTCGAAAAACTGTTTTTT	CSARGGTGLVEKLFF
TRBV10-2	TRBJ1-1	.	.	TGCGCCAGCAGTGCTGGCCCGGGAGACACTGAAGCTTTCTTT	CASSAGPGDTEAFF
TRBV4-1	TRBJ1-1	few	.	TGCGCCAGCAGCCAAGTTACGCAGGGTACCGTGAACACTGAAGCTTTCTTT	CASSQVTQGTVNTEAFF
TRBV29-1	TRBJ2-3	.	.	TGCAGCGTTTCAGAGGCTAGCACAGATACGCAGTATTTT	CSVSEASTDTQYF
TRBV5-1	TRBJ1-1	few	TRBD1	TGCGCCAGCAGCTTAGACAGGGCTAGGAACACTGAAGCTTTCTTT	CASSLDRARNTEAFF
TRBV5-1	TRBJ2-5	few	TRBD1	TGCGCCAGCAGCTTGTGGGGACAGGGTTTTCGAGAGACCCAGTACTTC	CASSLWGQGFRETQYF
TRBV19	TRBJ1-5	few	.	TGTGCCAGTAGTATGTCGGGGGTCGGCAATCAGCCCCAGCATTTT	CASSMSGVGNQPQHF